This T cell receptor beta chain emerged from a study of CD8 T cells in ankylosing spondylitis. Whole-study results and caveats: Significant enrichment of disease-linked clones was reportedly seen in matched ankylosing spondylitis synovial fluid. Characteristic of ankylosing spondylitis blood, it appeared, was a TCR beta motif comprising about eight highly homologous variants. A CD8+ phenotype characterized the disease-linked clones, which were relatively rare in peripheral blood.

As to this clonotype: Its specificity is unknown. One end of the junction fails to match germline, which may point to a read error.

Each CDR3 protein is one row after TCRdb ran MiXCR on the 5' RACE reads. The data contain hundreds of thousands of distinct CDR3 sequences, 30% to 40% of them singletons. This CDR3 region has 16 residues. CDR1 and CDR2 from the germline V gene are DFQATT and SNEGSKA (reference sequence). The sequencing input was blood, either unsorted or a sorted T cell fraction (not recorded which). This TCR derives from a male donor with ankylosing spondylitis or in good health (not recorded which). The chain is built from TRBV20-1 and TRBJ1-5, with unresolved D. CDR3 amino acids: CCARIGVPGTNQPQHF. The CDR3 nucleotides read TGCTGTGCTAGGATCGGGGTTCCAGGTACCAATCAGCCCCAGCATTTT.